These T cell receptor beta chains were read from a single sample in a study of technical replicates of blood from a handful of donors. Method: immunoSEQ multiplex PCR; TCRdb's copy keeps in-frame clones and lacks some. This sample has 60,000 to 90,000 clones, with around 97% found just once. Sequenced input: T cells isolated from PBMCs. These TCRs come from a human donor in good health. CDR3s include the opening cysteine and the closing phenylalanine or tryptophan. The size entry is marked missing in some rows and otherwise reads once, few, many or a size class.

CDR3aa: CASSPGQGTDTQYF
abundance: once
v_gene: TRBV5-4
len: 14

CDR3aa: CASSQERGLKESQPQHF
abundance: -
v_gene: TRBV4-2
len: 17

CDR3aa: CASSPRGQGAEAFF
abundance: -
v_gene: TRBV18
len: 14

CDR3aa: CASSPLAGGFGGELFF
abundance: -
v_gene: TRBV7-6
len: 16

CDR3aa: CASSFLTGAYEQYF
abundance: -
v_gene: TRBV13
len: 14

CDR3aa: CASSWGTANTEAFF
abundance: -
v_gene: TRBV5-4
len: 14

CDR3aa: CASSPRDYYEQYF
abundance: -
v_gene: TRBV6-4
len: 13

CDR3aa: CASSEYRDTGYTF
abundance: once
v_gene: TRBV19
len: 13

CDR3aa: CASSPGLAGANTGELFF
abundance: -
v_gene: TRBV7-3
len: 17

CDR3aa: CASSLGFVAATGELFF
abundance: -
v_gene: TRBV13
len: 16

CDR3aa: CASSGDRASYEQFF
abundance: -
v_gene: TRBV2
len: 14

CDR3aa: CASSVGGTQYF
abundance: -
v_gene: TRBV9
len: 11

CDR3aa: CASSSAGERFEKFF
abundance: -
v_gene: TRBV7-9
len: 14

CDR3aa: CASSQDWTGSRYGYTF
abundance: once
v_gene: TRBV4-2
len: 16

CDR3aa: CASSSYRELSNQPQHF
abundance: -
v_gene: TRBV7-8
len: 16

CDR3aa: CASSFTGVWYEQYF
abundance: once
v_gene: TRBV6-1
len: 14

CDR3aa: CASSGKLGTSGRKSGEQYF
abundance: -
v_gene: TRBV5-6
len: 19

CDR3aa: CASSYLAAGDTEAFF
abundance: once
v_gene: TRBV6-5
len: 15

CDR3aa: CASSVQGHEQYF
abundance: -
v_gene: TRBV7-9
len: 12

CDR3aa: CASSEWEEKLFF
abundance: -
v_gene: TRBV2
len: 12

CDR3aa: CASRAGSYGYTF
abundance: few
v_gene: TRBV2
len: 12

CDR3aa: CASSPTTGLPSSYNEQFF
abundance: -
v_gene: TRBV9
len: 18

CDR3aa: CASSGTDKNIQYF
abundance: -
v_gene: TRBV28
len: 13